This T cell receptor beta chain is from a study of CD8 T cells in ankylosing spondylitis. The length of the CDR3 is 14 residues. Germline V gene data show CDR1 as DFQATT and CDR2 as SNEGSKA (reference sequence). With 4 bases removed from V and 1 base from J, the gap between germline ends came to 12 bases. Generation of TCR beta libraries employed quantitative 5'-RACE incorporating molecular barcodes. TCRdb processed the 5' RACE reads anew with MiXCR; each CDR3 protein has one entry. The top ten clones hold under 7% of a sample with roughly 200,000 distinct CDR3 sequences, 25% to 30% of them seen once.

The chain uses TRBV20-1 and TRBJ2-3, with D possibly being TRBD1 (5 bases). Sequenced input: blood, either unsorted or a sorted T cell fraction (not recorded which). The sequence came from a male donor with ankylosing spondylitis or in good health (not recorded which). The CDR3 loop is CSATGGARTDTQYF. CDR3 DNA: TGCAGTGCTACTGGTGGGGCCCGCACAGATACGCAGTATTTT.